The sequence of this T cell receptor (beta chain) was determined in a study of radiotherapy plus CTLA-4 blockade in lung cancer. Study-wide background: An objective response was seen in 15% to 20% of patients, and disease control in about 31%. Points from the study as a whole: In blood, tumor-derived TCR clones expanded after radiotherapy plus ipilimumab.

The V gene end was trimmed by 5 bases and the J gene end by 4 bases; junction bases not matched to a gene: 16. The CDR3 consists of 18 residues. Looked up from germline, CDR1 is SEHNR and CDR2 is FQNEAQ (reference sequence). With regard to this clone: Its antigen is unknown.

The table came from immunoSEQ multiplex PCR; TCRdb's copy has only in-frame clones and leaves some out. The sample lists tens of thousands of clones, around 84% occurring once. Source: peripheral blood, taken from a patient treated with radiotherapy plus ipilimumab. J is TRBJ2-3 and V is TRBV7-9, with TRBD1 identical over 9 bases. The clonotype originates from a human donor with non-small cell lung cancer whose response to radiotherapy plus ipilimumab could not be evaluated. DNA of the CDR3: TGTGCCAGCAGCCCCTACCGAAACAGGGGGCGGGGAGCAGATACGCAGTATTTT. Translated, it gives CASSPYRNRGRGADTQYF.